This T cell receptor beta chain was sequenced for a study of cytomegalovirus exposure and HLA in healthy donors. Findings and caveats of the study: In a later analysis, at a false discovery rate of 0.05, roughly 18,000 TCR beta sequences were associated with HLA alleles.

Remarks on this clone: Its target is not known.

V gave up 4 bases and J gave up 6 bases; unmatched junction bases: 6. Germline CDR1 and CDR2: LNHDA and SQIVND (reference sequence). The CDR3 is 15 residues long. While unrecorded immune exposures were likely, the donors were nominally healthy when sampled. The primer mix had 60 Vbeta and 13 Jbeta primers. The method was immunoSEQ multiplex PCR; TCRdb's version includes in-frame clones alone and lacks a portion of them. The sample has just over 150,000 clones; more than 75% are singletons. Input material: PBMCs. This chain uses TRBV19 with TRBJ2-3; 11 bases agree with TRBD2. This sequence was found in a woman in her late teens or twenties in good health and CMV-seronegative. This chain's CDR3 is CASSKLAGGGDTQYF. CDR3 coding DNA: TGTGCCAGTAGTAAGCTAGCGGGAGGTGGGGATACGCAGTATTTT. The whole variable domain, remainder taken from reference TRBV19 and TRBJ2-3, is DGGITQSPKYLFRKEGQNVTLSCEQNLNHDAMYWYRQDPGQGLRLIYYSQIVNDFQKGDIAEGYSVSREKKESFPLTVTSAQKNPTAFYLCASSKLAGGGDTQYFGPGTRLTVL.